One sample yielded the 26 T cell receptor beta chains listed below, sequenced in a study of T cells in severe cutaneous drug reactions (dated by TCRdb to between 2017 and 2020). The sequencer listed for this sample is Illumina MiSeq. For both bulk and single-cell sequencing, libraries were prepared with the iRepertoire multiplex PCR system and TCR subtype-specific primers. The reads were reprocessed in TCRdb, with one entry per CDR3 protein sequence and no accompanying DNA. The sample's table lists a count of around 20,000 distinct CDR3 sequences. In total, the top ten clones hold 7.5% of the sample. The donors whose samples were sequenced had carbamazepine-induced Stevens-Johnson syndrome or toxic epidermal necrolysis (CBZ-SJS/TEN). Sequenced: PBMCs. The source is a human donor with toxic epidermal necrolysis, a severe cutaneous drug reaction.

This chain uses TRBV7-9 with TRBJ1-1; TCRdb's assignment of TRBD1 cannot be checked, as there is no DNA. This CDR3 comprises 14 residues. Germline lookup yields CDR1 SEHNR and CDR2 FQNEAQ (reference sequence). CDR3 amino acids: CASSPGPWNTEAFF.

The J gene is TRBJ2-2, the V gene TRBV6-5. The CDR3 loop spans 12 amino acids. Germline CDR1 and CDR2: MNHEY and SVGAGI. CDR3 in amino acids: CASSSSTGELFF.

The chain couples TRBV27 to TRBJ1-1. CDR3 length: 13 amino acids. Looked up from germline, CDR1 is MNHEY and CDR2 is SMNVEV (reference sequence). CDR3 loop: CASSLQTWTEAFF.

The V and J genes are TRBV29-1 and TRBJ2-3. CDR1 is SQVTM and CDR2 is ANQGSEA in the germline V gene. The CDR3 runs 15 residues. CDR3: CSVEERNRAPDTQYF.

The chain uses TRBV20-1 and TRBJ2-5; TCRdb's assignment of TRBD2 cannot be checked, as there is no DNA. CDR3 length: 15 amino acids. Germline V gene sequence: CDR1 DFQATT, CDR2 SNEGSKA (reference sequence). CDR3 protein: CSARGPGTLQETQYF.

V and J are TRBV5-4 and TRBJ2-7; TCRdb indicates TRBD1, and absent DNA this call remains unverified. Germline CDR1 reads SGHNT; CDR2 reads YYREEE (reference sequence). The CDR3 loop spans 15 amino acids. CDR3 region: CASSPQGGHLGEQYF.

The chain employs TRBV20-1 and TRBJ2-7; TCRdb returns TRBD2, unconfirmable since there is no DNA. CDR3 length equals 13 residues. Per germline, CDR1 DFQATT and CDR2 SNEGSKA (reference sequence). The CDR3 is CSALGDYYYEQYF.

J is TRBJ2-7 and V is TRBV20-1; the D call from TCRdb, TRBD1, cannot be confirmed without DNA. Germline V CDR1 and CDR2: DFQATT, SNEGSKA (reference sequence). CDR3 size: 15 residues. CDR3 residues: CSASHIAFSSGEQYF.

Here the CDR3 reads CASSYGTSGTYNEQFF. The chain has TRBV6-6 and TRBJ2-1; checking the TCRdb D call of TRBD2 is not possible without DNA. The CDR3 extends over 16 amino acids. Germline V CDR1 and CDR2: MNHNY, SVGAGI (reference sequence).

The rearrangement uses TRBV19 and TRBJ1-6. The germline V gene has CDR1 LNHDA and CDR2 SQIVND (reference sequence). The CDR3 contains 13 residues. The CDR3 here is CASRSVVGSPLHF.

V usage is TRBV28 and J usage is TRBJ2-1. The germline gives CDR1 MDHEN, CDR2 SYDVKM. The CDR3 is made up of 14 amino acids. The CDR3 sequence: CASSPFGSYNEQFF.

The CDR3 spells CAGSQDGSGSYNIGELFF. The gene calls are TRBV4-3 and TRBJ2-2; TCRdb's assignment of TRBD2 cannot be checked, as there is no DNA. The CDR3 extends over 18 amino acids. Germline CDR1 is LGHNA and CDR2 is YSLEER.

The CDR3 is CASSLNRGLDEQYF. The genes are TRBV5-1 and TRBJ2-7; TCRdb's D gene call, TRBD1, goes unchecked for lack of DNA. The CDR3 consists of 14 residues. CDR1 is SGHRS, CDR2 YFSETQ, per germline.

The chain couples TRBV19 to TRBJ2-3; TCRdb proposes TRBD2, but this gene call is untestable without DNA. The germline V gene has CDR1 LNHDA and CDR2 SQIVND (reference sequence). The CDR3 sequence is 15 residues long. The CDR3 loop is CASSSGGRNTDTQYF.

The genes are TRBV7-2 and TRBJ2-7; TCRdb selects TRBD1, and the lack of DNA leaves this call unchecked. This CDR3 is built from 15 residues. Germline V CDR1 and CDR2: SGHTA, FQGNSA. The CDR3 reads CASSLGGDRYYEQYF.

CDR3 protein: CASKLQGARDEQYF. This chain connects TRBV6-2 or TRBV6-3 to TRBJ2-7; as DNA is missing, the TRBD1 call by TCRdb cannot be tested. The germline V gene encodes CDR1 MNHEY and CDR2 SVGEGT. The CDR3 length is 14 residues.

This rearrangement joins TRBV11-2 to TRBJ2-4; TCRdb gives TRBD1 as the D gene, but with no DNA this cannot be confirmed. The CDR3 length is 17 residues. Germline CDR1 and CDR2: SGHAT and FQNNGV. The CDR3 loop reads CASSRDMALLAKNIQYF.

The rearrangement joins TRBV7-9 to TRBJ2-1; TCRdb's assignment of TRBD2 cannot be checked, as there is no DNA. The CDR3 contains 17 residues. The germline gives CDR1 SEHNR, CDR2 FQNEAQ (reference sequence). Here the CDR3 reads CASSLGLAGGYLYEQFF.

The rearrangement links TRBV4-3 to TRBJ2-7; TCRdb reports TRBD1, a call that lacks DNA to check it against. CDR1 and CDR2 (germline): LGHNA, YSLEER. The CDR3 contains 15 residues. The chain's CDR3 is CASSQDSGARDEQYF.

The CDR3 loop is CSAAKEGVLGEQYF. The chain links TRBV20-1 to TRBJ2-7; without DNA, the TCRdb call of TRBD2 cannot be checked. Germline V gene lookup returns CDR1 DFQATT and CDR2 SNEGSKA (reference sequence). This CDR3 has 14 residues.

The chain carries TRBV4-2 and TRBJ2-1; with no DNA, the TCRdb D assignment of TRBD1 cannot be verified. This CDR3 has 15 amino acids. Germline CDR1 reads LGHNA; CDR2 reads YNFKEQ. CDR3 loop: CASSQEGGEYNEQFF.

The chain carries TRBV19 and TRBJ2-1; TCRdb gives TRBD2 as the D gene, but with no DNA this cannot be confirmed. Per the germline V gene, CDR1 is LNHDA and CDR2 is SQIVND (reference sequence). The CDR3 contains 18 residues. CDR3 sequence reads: CASSIDRAGGSSYNEQFF. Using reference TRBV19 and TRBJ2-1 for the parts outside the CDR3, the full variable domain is DGGITQSPKYLFRKEGQNVTLSCEQNLNHDAMYWYRQDPGQGLRLIYYSQIVNDFQKGDIAEGYSVSREKKESFPLTVTSAQKNPTAFYLCASSIDRAGGSSYNEQFFGPGTRLTVL.

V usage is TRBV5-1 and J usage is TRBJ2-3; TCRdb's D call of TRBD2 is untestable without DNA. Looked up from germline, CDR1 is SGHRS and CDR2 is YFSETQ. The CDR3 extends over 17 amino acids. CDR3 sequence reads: CASSRPPSRGTTDTQYF.

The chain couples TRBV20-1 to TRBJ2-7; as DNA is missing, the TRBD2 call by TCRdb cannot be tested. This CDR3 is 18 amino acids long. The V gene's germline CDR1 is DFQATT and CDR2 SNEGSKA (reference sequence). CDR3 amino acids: CSAGNPGLAGGRSYEQYF.

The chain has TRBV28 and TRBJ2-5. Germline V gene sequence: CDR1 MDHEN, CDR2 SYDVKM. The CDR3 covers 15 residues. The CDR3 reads CASSPDSVFQETQYF.

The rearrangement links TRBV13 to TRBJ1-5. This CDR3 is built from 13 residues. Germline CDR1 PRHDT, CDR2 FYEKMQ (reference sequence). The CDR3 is CASSLGVEQPQHF.